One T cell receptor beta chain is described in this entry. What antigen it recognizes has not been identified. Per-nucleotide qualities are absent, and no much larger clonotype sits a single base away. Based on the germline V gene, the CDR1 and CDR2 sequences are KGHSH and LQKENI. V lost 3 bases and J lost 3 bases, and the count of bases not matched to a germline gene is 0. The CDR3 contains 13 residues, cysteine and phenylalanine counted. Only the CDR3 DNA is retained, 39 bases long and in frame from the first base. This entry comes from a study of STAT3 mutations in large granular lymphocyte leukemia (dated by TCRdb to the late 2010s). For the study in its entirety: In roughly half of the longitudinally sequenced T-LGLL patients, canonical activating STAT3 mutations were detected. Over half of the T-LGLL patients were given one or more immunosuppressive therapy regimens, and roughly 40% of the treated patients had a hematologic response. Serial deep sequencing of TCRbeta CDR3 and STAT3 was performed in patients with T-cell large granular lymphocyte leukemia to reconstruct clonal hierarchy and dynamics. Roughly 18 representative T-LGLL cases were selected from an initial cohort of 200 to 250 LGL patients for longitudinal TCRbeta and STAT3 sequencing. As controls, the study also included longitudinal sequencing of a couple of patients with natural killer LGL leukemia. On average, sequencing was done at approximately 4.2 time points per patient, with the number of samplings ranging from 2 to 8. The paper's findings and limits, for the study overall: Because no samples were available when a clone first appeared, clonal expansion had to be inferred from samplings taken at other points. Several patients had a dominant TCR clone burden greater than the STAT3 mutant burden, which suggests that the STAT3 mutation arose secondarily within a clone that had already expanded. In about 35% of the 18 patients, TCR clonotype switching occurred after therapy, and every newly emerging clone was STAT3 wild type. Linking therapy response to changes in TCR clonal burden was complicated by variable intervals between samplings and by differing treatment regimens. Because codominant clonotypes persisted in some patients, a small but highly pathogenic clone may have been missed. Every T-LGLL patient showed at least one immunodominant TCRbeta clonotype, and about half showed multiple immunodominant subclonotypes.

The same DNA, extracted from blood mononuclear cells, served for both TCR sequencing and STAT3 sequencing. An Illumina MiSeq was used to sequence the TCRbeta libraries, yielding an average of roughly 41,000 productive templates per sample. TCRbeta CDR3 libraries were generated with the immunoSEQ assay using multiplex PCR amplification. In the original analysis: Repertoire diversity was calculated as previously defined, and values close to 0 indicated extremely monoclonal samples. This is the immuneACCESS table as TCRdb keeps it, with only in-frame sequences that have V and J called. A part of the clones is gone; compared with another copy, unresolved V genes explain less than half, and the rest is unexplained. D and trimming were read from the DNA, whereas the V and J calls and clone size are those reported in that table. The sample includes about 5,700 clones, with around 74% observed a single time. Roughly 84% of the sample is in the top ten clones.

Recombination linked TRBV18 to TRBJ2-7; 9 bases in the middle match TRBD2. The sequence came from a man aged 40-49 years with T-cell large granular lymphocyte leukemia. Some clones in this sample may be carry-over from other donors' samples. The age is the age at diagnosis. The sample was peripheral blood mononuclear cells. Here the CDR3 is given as CASSPSGSYEQYF. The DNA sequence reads TGTGCCAGCTCACCTAGCGGGAGCTACGAGCAGTACTTC.